These 27 T cell receptor beta chains were all obtained from the same sample, sequenced in a study of blood T cells in healthy people across ages. For the second PCR, which ran for about 6 to 11 cycles, a sample-barcoded 5' primer and a J-beta primer mix were used. TCRdb reprocessed the 5' RACE reads with MiXCR, giving one entry per CDR3 protein. The top ten clones hold around 23% of a sample with some 1.8 million distinct CDR3 sequences, 30% to 40% of them seen once. Material for sequencing was blood. These receptors came from a human donor in good health.

The J gene is TRBJ2-1, the V gene TRBV5-1, with 7 bases identical to TRBD2. The V gene end was trimmed by 3 bases and the J gene end by 4 bases; junction bases not matched to a gene: 7. CDR1 is SGHRS, CDR2 YFSETQ, per germline. The CDR3 is 15 amino acids. DNA for the CDR3: TGCGCCAGCAGCTGGGCTAGCGGAGGATACAATGAGCAGTTCTTC. Translated, it gives CASSWASGGYNEQFF. Complete variable domain (other parts from reference TRBV5-1 and TRBJ2-1): KAGVTQTPRYLIKTRGQQVTLSCSPISGHRSVSWYQQTPGQGLQFLFEYFSETQRNKGNFPGRFSGRQFSNSRSEMNVSTLELGDSALYLCASSWASGGYNEQFFGPGTRLTVL.

This clonotype has a handful of counts. The V gene is TRBV6-5, the J gene TRBJ2-7; D is perhaps TRBD1 (6 bases). Germline lookup yields CDR1 MNHEY and CDR2 SVGAGI. This CDR3 is 14 amino acids long. Trimming pared 6 bases from V and 2 bases from J, leaving 14 bases between. Here the CDR3 DNA reads TGTGCCAGCAGCCCAAACAGGGATACCTACGAGCAGTACTTC. Protein product: CASSPNRDTYEQYF.

The DNA of the CDR3 is TGTGCCAGCAGCTTAGTTAGCGAGGGGGCCACCCAGTACTTC. This gives the protein CASSLVSEGATQYF. The chain employs TRBV7-2 and TRBJ2-5; 7 nucleotides agree with TRBD1. V lost 1 base to trimming and J lost 8 bases; unmatched junction nucleotides: 7. The CDR3 has 14 amino acids. From germline, CDR1 is SGHTA and CDR2 FQGNSA.

This clonotype came up a few times. The J gene is TRBJ1-2, the V gene TRBV20-1; D ambiguous. This CDR3 spans 13 amino acids. Germline V gene sequence: CDR1 DFQATT, CDR2 SNEGSKA (reference sequence). V lost 4 bases and J lost 8, with 17 bases in between. For the CDR3, the DNA is TGCAGTGCTACTAGCCCCTCCGGTAAGGGCTACACCTTC. It codes for CSATSPSGKGYTF.

This clonotype was counted once. The CDR3 bases are TGTGCCAGCAGCCCCATCCCGGGACAGGGCGCTGAAGCTTTCTTT. Translated: CASSPIPGQGAEAFF. This chain joins TRBV4-2 and TRBJ1-1; 9 positions match TRBD1. The V segment lost 4 bases and the J segment 6 bases; nucleotides outside the gene matches: 9. Germline CDR1 is LGHNA and CDR2 is YNFKEQ. CDR3 length: 15 residues.

The rearrangement joins TRBV6-5 to TRBJ2-3, with D possibly being TRBD2 (6 bases). Germline V gives CDR1 MNHEY, CDR2 SVGAGI. The V end lost 6 bases, the J end lost 1 base, and 14 bases lay between the germline ends. This CDR3 is 15 amino acids long. CDR3 sequence reads: CASRQDYLRTDTQYF. The DNA of the CDR3 is TGTGCCAGCAGACAGGACTATCTACGCACAGATACGCAGTATTTT.

The chain's CDR3 is CASSFSVGGDTQYF. CDR3 nucleotide sequence: TGTGCCAGCAGCTTTAGTGTCGGCGGGGATACGCAGTATTTT. J is TRBJ2-3 and V is TRBV7-2, with D maybe TRBD2 (5 bases). Trimming took off 3 bases at V and 6 bases at J, with 13 bases between the two ends. Germline V gene lookup returns CDR1 SGHTA and CDR2 FQGNSA. The CDR3 sequence is 14 residues long.

This clonotype was seen a single time. The rearrangement links TRBV3-1 to TRBJ2-1, with D perhaps TRBD2 (6 bases). Trimming removed 4 bases at V and 5 bases at J, with 18 bases between. Germline CDR1 and CDR2: LGHDT and YNNKEL (reference sequence). The CDR3 contains 16 residues. The CDR3 spells CASSRNYGGSNNEQFF. For the CDR3, the DNA is TGTGCCAGCAGCCGAAACTATGGGGGGTCTAACAATGAGCAGTTCTTC.

A few counts support this clonotype. The rearrangement links TRBV20-1 to TRBJ2-5; 8 bases line up with TRBD2. The tail of the sequence fits TRBJ2-7 better, so the J call may be wrong. This CDR3 is built from 14 residues. The germline CDR1 and CDR2 sequences are DFQATT and SNEGSKA (reference sequence). The CDR3 loop reads CSARERSGGYEQYF. As DNA, the CDR3 is TGCAGTGCTAGAGAACGAAGCGGGGGATACGAGCAGTACTTC.

This clonotype has a handful of counts. The genes are TRBV12-3 or TRBV12-4 and TRBJ2-4, with TRBD1 matching 8 bases. With 6 bases clipped from V and 15 bases from J, the junction kept 13 bases outside the gene matches. The CDR3 extends over 13 amino acids. The CDR3 coding sequence is TGTGCCAGCAGATACGGACAGGGACCTCTCGTGTACTTC. Its protein is CASRYGQGPLVYF.

A single count supports this clonotype. The rearrangement joins TRBV28 to TRBJ1-1; D gene ambiguous. The CDR3 spans 14 residues. V was cut by 3 bases and J by 0 bases, with 8 bases left in between. The germline V gene has CDR1 MDHEN and CDR2 SYDVKM. The DNA for the CDR3 is TGTGCCAGCAGTTTTGCGTGGTTGAACACTGAAGCTTTCTTT. It is translated as CASSFAWLNTEAFF.

As regards this clonotype: The junction departs from the called germline gene at one end, perhaps through a read error. CDR3: CANSLSGTVKETQYF. The CDR3 region has the DNA TGTGCCAACAGCTTGAGCGGGACAGTAAAAGAGACCCAGTACTTC. V usage is TRBV7-2 and J usage is TRBJ2-7; perhaps D is TRBD1 or TRBD2 (7 bases each). The end of the DNA is better explained by TRBJ2-5, so the J call may be wrong. This CDR3 is built from 15 residues. Per germline, CDR1 SGHTA and CDR2 FQGNSA.

For the CDR3, the DNA is TGTGCCAGCAGCCCCCGGTTCGGGTCAGAGCGGGCGGAGACCCAGTACTTC. It encodes CASSPRFGSERAETQYF. The chain is built from TRBV3-1 and TRBJ2-5; TRBD2 is a possible D gene (6 bases). Trimming shortened V by 4 bases and J by 5 bases, and 23 bases separated the two germline ends. Germline assignment: CDR1 LGHDT and CDR2 YNNKEL (reference sequence). The CDR3 consists of 17 residues.

The gene calls are TRBV7-9 and TRBJ2-5, with TRBD2 matching 7 bases. The tail of the sequence fits TRBJ2-7 better, so the J call may be wrong. Germline lookup yields CDR1 SEHNR and CDR2 FQNEAQ (reference sequence). This CDR3 is 14 amino acids long. CDR3 sequence (DNA): TGTGCCAGCAGCCTGGGGGGGAATACCTACGAGCAGTACTTC. This gives the protein CASSLGGNTYEQYF.

The V gene is TRBV20-1, the J gene TRBJ2-1, with 8 bases that match TRBD2. The CDR3 is made up of 15 amino acids. Germline assignment: CDR1 DFQATT and CDR2 SNEGSKA (reference sequence). V gave up 3 bases and J gave up 9 bases; unmatched junction bases: 13. The CDR3 loop is CSARVPGLVRGEQFF. DNA for the CDR3: TGCAGTGCTAGGGTCCCGGGACTAGTTCGAGGTGAGCAGTTCTTC.

This clonotype occurred a few times. V is TRBV5-6 and J is TRBJ2-1; 7 nucleotides line up with TRBD1. Germline V gene data show CDR1 as SGHDT and CDR2 as YYEEEE. This CDR3 region has 17 residues. V was clipped by 0 bases and J by 4 bases; unmatched bases: 10. The CDR3 DNA reads as TGTGCCAGCAGCTTGGACCAGGGGGTTAGGCCTTACAATGAGCAGTTCTTC. Its protein product is CASSLDQGVRPYNEQFF.

This chain uses TRBV12-3 or TRBV12-4 with TRBJ2-5; D is tentatively TRBD1 or TRBD2 (5 bases each). The CDR3 is 12 residues long. V lost 9 bases to trimming and J lost 5 bases, with 13 bases between them. The CDR3 sequence: CASRDDGETQYF. CDR3 bases: TGTGCCAGTCGGGACGACGGGGAGACCCAGTACTTC.

This chain connects TRBV7-3 to TRBJ2-4; 11 positions agree with TRBD2. The J call may be wrong; the DNA end is better matched by TRBJ2-5. Germline loops: CDR1 SGHTA, CDR2 FQGTGA. The length of the CDR3 is 16 residues. The CDR3: CASSSGNSGGEKTQYF. CDR3 sequence (DNA): TGTGCCAGCAGCTCGGGAAATAGCGGGGGGGAAAAGACCCAGTACTTC.

This sequence joins TRBV2 and TRBJ2-1, with TRBD1 matching 7 bases. The CDR3 consists of 15 residues. The ends lost 8 bases at V and 7 bases at J; junction bases unmatched: 14. Germline V gene lookup returns CDR1 SNHLY and CDR2 FYNNEI. CDR3 in amino acids: CASLGPRQGRNEQFF. For the CDR3, the DNA is TGTGCCAGCCTCGGGCCGAGACAGGGTCGTAATGAGCAGTTCTTC.

The chain couples TRBV10-2 to TRBJ1-5; TRBD1 matches at 7 bases. The trim removed 5 bases at V and 9 bases at J, leaving 10 bases unmatched. The CDR3 loop spans 14 amino acids. Germline lookup yields CDR1 WSHSY and CDR2 SAAADI. This CDR3 reads CASSSDRVVGPQHF. CDR3 nucleotide sequence: TGCGCCAGCAGTTCCGACAGGGTTGTAGGGCCCCAGCATTTT.

In this sample, this clonotype turned up many times. The V and J genes are TRBV29-1 and TRBJ2-3; unclear D gene. CDR3 size: 13 residues. The V gene's germline CDR1 is SQVTM and CDR2 ANQGSEA. Trimming took 7 bases from V and 8 from J, leaving 19 bases between them. This CDR3 is CSGRHIGLGTQYF. Here the CDR3 DNA reads TGCAGCGGACGCCACATAGGGTTAGGTACGCAGTATTTT.

This clonotype has only a few counts. The rearrangement joins TRBV7-2 to TRBJ2-5, with 8 bases aligning to TRBD1. The end of the DNA aligns better with TRBJ2-7, so the J call may be wrong. Germline V lookup: CDR1 SGHTA, CDR2 FQGNSA. The CDR3 runs to 16 residues. CDR3 amino acids: CASSLWPQGVSYEQYF. CDR3 nucleotides: TGTGCCAGCAGCTTATGGCCACAGGGGGTGAGCTACGAGCAGTACTTC.

The chain employs TRBV4-2 and TRBJ1-5; a possible D gene is TRBD1 (6 bases). The CDR3 is made up of 17 amino acids. From germline, CDR1 is LGHNA and CDR2 YNFKEQ. Trimming pared 0 bases from V and 1 base from J, leaving 13 bases between. The CDR3 DNA follows: TGTGCCAGCAGCCAAGATCTAGCTGGGACAAGCAATCAGCCCCAGCATTTT. Protein: CASSQDLAGTSNQPQHF.

Comments on this clonotype: The junction departs from germline at one end; a sequencing error may be responsible. The J gene is TRBJ1-1, the V gene TRBV6-5, with a tentative D call TRBD1 (5 bases). The CDR3 is made up of 14 amino acids. Germline V CDR1 and CDR2: MNHEY, SVGAGI. The CDR3 nucleotides read TGTACCAGCAGTCGCTTCCGACAGCCCACGGGAGCTTTCTTT. Translating gives CTSSRFRQPTGAFF.

V and J are TRBV5-1 and TRBJ2-4; 12 bases line up with TRBD1. The DNA end favors TRBJ2-7, so the J call may be wrong. In germline, CDR1 is SGHRS, CDR2 YFSETQ. The CDR3 consists of 17 residues. The CDR3 DNA follows: TGCGCCAGCAGCTTGGCGGGACAGGGGGCATTAACCTACGAGCAGTACTTC. Its translation is CASSLAGQGALTYEQYF.

The CDR3, as DNA: TGTGCCAGCAGCTTAGCGGCCAGGGGGTCGGGTTCACCCCTCCACTTT. Amino acids: CASSLAARGSGSPLHF. This chain connects TRBV7-2 to TRBJ1-6, with 7 bases matching TRBD1. CDR1 is SGHTA and CDR2 is FQGNSA in the germline V gene. This CDR3 is built from 16 residues. Losses at the gene ends were 0 bases for V and 9 bases for J; bases not matched to a gene: 8.

The chain employs TRBV7-2 and TRBJ2-1, with a weak D call TRBD2 (6 bases). V lost 2 bases, J lost 10 bases, and 9 bases lay in between. Germline CDR1 SGHTA, CDR2 FQGNSA. The CDR3 contains 12 residues. The CDR3 sequence: CASSLQEGEQFF. The CDR3 bases are TGTGCCAGCAGCTTACAGGAGGGCGAGCAGTTCTTC. The full variable domain, rest sourced from reference TRBV7-2 and TRBJ2-1, is GAGVSQSPSNKVTEKGKDVELRCDPISGHTALYWYRQSLGQGLEFLIYFQGNSAPDKSGLPSDRFSAERTGGSVSTLTIQRTQQEDSAVYLCASSLQEGEQFFGPGTRLTVL.